The clone carrying this TCR beta chain was observed many times. TCR beta CDR3 sequences were amplified from RNA transcripts. A set of HTBI primers served as the primers for a first-round RT-PCR of the TCR CDR3. Using its own MiXCR run on the multiplex PCR reads, TCRdb lists one record per CDR3 protein. The sample contains a few hundred thousand distinct CDR3 sequences, about 14% of which appear only once. The source of the sample is a study of T cells in Graves' hyperthyroidism and ophthalmopathy. Germline V lookup: CDR1 KGHSH, CDR2 LQKENI. The ends were cut back, 2 bases at V and 2 bases at J, with 13 bases in the middle. This CDR3 comprises 16 residues.

The sequenced sample consisted of blood. The chain recombines TRBV18 with TRBJ2-1; either TRBD1 or TRBD2 may fit D (5 bases each). The receptor's source is a woman in her thirties with Graves' ophthalmopathy. This CDR3 is CASSPEGSRPYNEQFF. The CDR3 DNA reads TGTGCCAGCTCACCAGAGGGGAGTCGACCCTACAATGAGCAGTTCTTC.